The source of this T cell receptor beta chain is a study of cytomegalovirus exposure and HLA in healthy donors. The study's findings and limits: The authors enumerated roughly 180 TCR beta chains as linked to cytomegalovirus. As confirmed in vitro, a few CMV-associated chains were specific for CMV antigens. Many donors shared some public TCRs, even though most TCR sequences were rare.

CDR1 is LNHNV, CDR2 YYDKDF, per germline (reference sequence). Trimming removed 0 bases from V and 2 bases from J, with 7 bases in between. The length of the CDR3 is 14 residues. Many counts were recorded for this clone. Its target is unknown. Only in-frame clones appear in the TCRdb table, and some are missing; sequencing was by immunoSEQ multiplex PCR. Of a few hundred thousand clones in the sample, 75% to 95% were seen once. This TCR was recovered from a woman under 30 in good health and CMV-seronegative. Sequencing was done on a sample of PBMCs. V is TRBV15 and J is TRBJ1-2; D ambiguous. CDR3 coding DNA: TGTGCCACCAGCAGAGAAGACACGAACTATGGCTACACCTTC. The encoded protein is CATSREDTNYGYTF.